Each of the 22 T cell receptor beta chains below was sequenced from the same sample in a study of T cell repertoires and HLA-DP antigens. Assay used: immunoSEQ multiplex PCR; TCRdb lists only in-frame clones, some missing. The sample contains around 110,000 clones, over 90% of which appear only once. No antigen is known for these receptors. The specimen sequenced was CD4+ T cells from PBMCs. The receptors shown here come from a woman younger than 30 in good health and CMV-seronegative.

This clone was seen a single time. The V gene is TRBV5-1, the J gene TRBJ2-3; TRBD1 or TRBD2 may be the D gene (6 bases each). Germline V gives CDR1 SGHRS, CDR2 YFSETQ. V dropped 6 bases and J dropped 2 bases, with 10 bases sitting between them. The CDR3 runs to 13 residues. Written as DNA, the CDR3 is TGCGCCAGCACGGGGGCCAACACAGATACGCAGTATTTT. As protein: CASTGANTDTQYF.

This clone was observed a few times. The chain combines TRBV5-6 with TRBJ1-2, with 11 bases identical to TRBD1. The junction had 8 bases not matched to a gene; V was cut back by 5 bases and J by 8 bases. The germline gives CDR1 SGHDT, CDR2 YYEEEE. This CDR3 region has 14 residues. The CDR3 DNA reads TGTGCCAGCAGTCCAGGACAGGGGGCAGGGGGCTACACCTTC. Translation: CASSPGQGAGGYTF.

The sample holds one count of this clone. This chain connects TRBV5-8 to TRBJ2-2; maybe TRBD1 (6 bases). CDR3 length: 15 residues. The germline gives CDR1 SGHTS, CDR2 YDEGEE. Trimming removed 1 base from V and 2 bases from J, with 9 bases in between. This chain's CDR3 is CASSLPGANTGELFF. The CDR3 bases are TGTGCCAGCAGCTTGCCAGGGGCTAACACCGGGGAGCTGTTTTTT.

V is TRBV30 and J is TRBJ1-5; D is undetermined. This CDR3 comprises 15 residues. V gave up 5 bases and J gave up 0 bases, with 14 bases separating them. Per germline, CDR1 GTSNPN and CDR2 SVGIG (reference sequence). This chain's CDR3 is CAWDVGRGSNQPQHF. CDR3 DNA: TGTGCCTGGGACGTCGGAAGAGGTAGCAATCAGCCCCAGCATTTT.

This sequence joins TRBV5-1 and TRBJ1-4; tentative D call: TRBD1 (6 bases). V lost 0 bases and J lost 4, with 7 bases in between. The CDR3 is made up of 14 amino acids. Germline values: CDR1 SGHRS, CDR2 YFSETQ. The CDR3, as DNA: TGCGCCAGCAGCTTGGAACAGGGTAATGAAAAACTGTTTTTT. Protein product: CASSLEQGNEKLFF.

The chain carries TRBV30 and TRBJ1-1; D ambiguous. V was cut by 5 bases and J by 3 bases, with 7 bases left in between. Germline V lookup: CDR1 GTSNPN, CDR2 SVGIG (reference sequence). This CDR3 is 11 amino acids long. Here the CDR3 DNA reads TGTGCCTGGCGAAGGGACACTGAAGCTTTCTTT. This gives the protein CAWRRDTEAFF.

The rearrangement uses TRBV28 and TRBJ2-3; 10 bases line up with TRBD1. Germline V gene lookup returns CDR1 MDHEN and CDR2 SYDVKM. The length of the CDR3 is 13 residues. The J segment lost 13 bases and the V segment lost 5 bases, leaving 9 bases of the junction unmatched. The CDR3 protein is CASSTRWGTGEYF. Written as DNA, the CDR3 is TGTGCCAGCAGTACCCGGTGGGGGACAGGGGAGTATTTT.

The rearrangement joins TRBV18 to TRBJ2-1; D remains unclear. The CDR3 loop spans 13 amino acids. The germline CDR1 and CDR2 sequences are KGHSH and LQKENI. The V gene lost 4 bases and the J gene lost 7 bases, with 11 bases spanning the gap. CDR3 sequence: CASSLNSENEQFF. In DNA form, the CDR3 reads TGTGCCAGCTCACTTAATAGTGAAAATGAGCAGTTCTTC. Full variable domain (rest looked up from reference TRBV18 and TRBJ2-1): NAGVMQNPRHLVRRRGQEARLRCSPMKGHSHVYWYRQLPEEGLKFMVYLQKENIIDESGMPKERFSAEFPKEGPSILRIQQVVRGDSAAYFCASSLNSENEQFFGPGTRLTVL.

The CDR3 coding sequence is TGTGCCAGCAGCTTGGGACGACTAACAACAGATACGCAGTATTTT. Residues: CASSLGRLTTDTQYF. V gene TRBV5-7 combines with J gene TRBJ2-3; the D gene is possibly TRBD2 (5 bases). TRBV5-7 is reported as an ORF; its role is uncertain. Trimming shortened V by 0 bases and J by 3 bases, and 11 bases separated the two germline ends. The length of the CDR3 is 15 residues.

This clone has a single count. The V and J genes are TRBV28 and TRBJ2-7; D not certain. Germline CDR1 is MDHEN and CDR2 is SYDVKM. The length of the CDR3 is 11 residues. Trimming took 10 bases from V and 4 from J, leaving 11 bases between them. Here the CDR3 DNA reads TGTGCCACCTCCCCCCTTTACGAGCAGTACTTC. This encodes CATSPLYEQYF.

The chain joins TRBV19 to TRBJ2-4, with D uncertain. There are 14 residues in the CDR3. Trimming shortened V by 6 bases and J by 0 bases, and 9 bases separated the two germline ends. Germline V gene data show CDR1 as LNHDA and CDR2 as SQIVND (reference sequence). This CDR3 reads CASRNPLAKNIQYF. For the CDR3, the DNA is TGTGCCAGTAGAAACCCCCTAGCCAAAAACATTCAGTACTTC.

The V and J genes are TRBV19 and TRBJ1-5, with TRBD1 identical over 7 bases. The CDR3 has 18 amino acids. V trimming: 4 bases; J trimming: 0 bases; junction bases outside the gene matches: 12. Germline CDR1 LNHDA, CDR2 SQIVND (reference sequence). The CDR3 DNA sequence: TGTGCCAGTAGTACGCGGGATCGAGGGGGCTTTAGCAATCAGCCCCAGCATTTT. It is translated as CASSTRDRGGFSNQPQHF.

This chain's CDR3 is CASSLNRGRSTDTQYF. The CDR3 nucleotides are TGTGCCAGCAGCTTGAACAGGGGGCGCAGCACAGATACGCAGTATTTT. The V and J genes are TRBV5-8 and TRBJ2-3; TRBD1 matches at 9 bases. This CDR3 is built from 16 residues. Unmatched junction bases numbered 3, after V lost 1 base and J lost 0 bases. The germline gives CDR1 SGHTS, CDR2 YDEGEE.

The CDR3 sequence: CATSTFRDSRNNEQFF. The DNA for the CDR3 is TGTGCCACCTCGACCTTCCGGGACAGTCGAAACAATGAGCAGTTCTTC. V usage is TRBV28 and J usage is TRBJ2-1; 7 bases match TRBD1. Germline trimming cut 10 bases from V and 5 bases from J; bases unmatched to any gene: 17. The germline CDR1 and CDR2 sequences are MDHEN and SYDVKM. This CDR3 region has 16 residues.

This chain joins TRBV9 and TRBJ1-3, with D unclear. CDR3 length: 17 residues. The V gene lost 0 bases and the J gene lost 0 bases, with 13 bases spanning the gap. Germline V gene data show CDR1 as SGDLS and CDR2 as YYNGEE. The CDR3 region has the DNA TGTGCCAGCAGCGTAGAACCTCTTGGGCCCTCTGGAAACACCATATATTTT. This gives the protein CASSVEPLGPSGNTIYF.

The V gene is TRBV10-3, the J gene TRBJ2-2; D could derive from TRBD1 or TRBD2 (5 bases each). The CDR3 covers 14 residues. Germline V CDR1 and CDR2: ENHRY, SYGVKD. V lost 10 bases and J lost 0, with 12 bases in between. In DNA form, the CDR3 reads TGTGCCACCGGGGACCGACCGAACACCGGGGAGCTGTTTTTT. Its protein is CATGDRPNTGELFF.

The chain has TRBV11-2 and TRBJ2-7, with D tentatively TRBD2 (5 bases). This CDR3 has 14 amino acids. Germline V lookup: CDR1 SGHAT, CDR2 FQNNGV. Trimming took off 1 base at V and 5 bases at J, with 12 bases between the two ends. The DNA of the CDR3 is TGTGCCAGCAGCTTAGCACGGGGTAAAGACGAGCAGTACGTC. Encoded protein: CASSLARGKDEQYV.

The rearrangement links TRBV28 to TRBJ1-4, with a tentative D call TRBD1 (6 bases). There are 14 residues in the CDR3. Germline assignment: CDR1 MDHEN and CDR2 SYDVKM. V dropped 2 bases and J dropped 6 bases, with 10 bases sitting between them. The CDR3 loop reads CASSLGGRDEKLFF. CDR3 in DNA: TGTGCCAGCAGTTTAGGGGGGCGGGATGAAAAACTGTTTTTT.

J is TRBJ1-2 and V is TRBV5-5, with D perhaps TRBD1 (5 bases). CDR3 length equals 14 residues. Trimming pared 0 bases from V and 8 bases from J, leaving 14 bases between. Germline V gives CDR1 SGHKS, CDR2 YYEKEE (reference sequence). The CDR3 region is CASSLAGAGRGYTF. CDR3 DNA: TGTGCCAGCAGCTTGGCCGGAGCAGGGCGCGGCTACACCTTC. The whole variable domain, filled in from reference TRBV5-5 and TRBJ1-2, reads DAGVTQSPTHLIKTRGQQVTLRCSPISGHKSVSWYQQVLGQGPQFIFQYYEKEERGRGNFPDRFSARQFPNYSSELNVNALLLGDSALYLCASSLAGAGRGYTFGSGTRLTVV.

V is TRBV5-1 and J is TRBJ1-1; D is undetermined. V was pared by 0 bases and J by 1 base, with 10 bases between. Germline loops: CDR1 SGHRS, CDR2 YFSETQ. There are 15 residues in the CDR3. As DNA, the CDR3 is TGCGCCAGCAGCTTGGAATTAGCGGGGAACACTGAAGCTTTCTTT. This translates into CASSLELAGNTEAFF.

The V and J genes are TRBV19 and TRBJ1-2; weak D call: TRBD1 (6 bases). Trimming left V 2 bases short and J 6 bases short, with 10 bases between. The CDR3 runs 13 residues. The germline V gene has CDR1 LNHDA and CDR2 SQIVND (reference sequence). The CDR3 nucleotides read TGTGCCAGTAGTATAAGGGCAGGGGATGGCTACACCTTC. Translation gives CASSIRAGDGYTF.

The chain joins TRBV11-3 to TRBJ1-4, with 7 bases matching TRBD1. The germline gives CDR1 SGHNT, CDR2 YENEEA. The CDR3 consists of 14 residues. V shed 5 bases, J shed 4 bases, and the junction held 4 bases outside the gene matches. Written as DNA, the CDR3 is TGTGCCAGCAGCGAACCAGGGGGTAATGAAAAACTGTTTTTT. This sequence encodes CASSEPGGNEKLFF.